This T cell receptor (beta chain) was sequenced in a study of T-cell reconstitution after alpha-beta-depleted transplantation in children (TCRdb year 2016). Looking at the study overall: Using TCR repertoire profiling, the study quantitatively followed how T-cell immune reconstitution unfolded in children after TCRalphabeta/CD19-depleted allogeneic hematopoietic cell transplantation.

Library prep was done by PCR. The data were produced on an Illumina HiSeq 2500. Molecular barcoding was employed in the preparation of TCR libraries, with unique molecular identifiers being used to normalize TCRbeta repertoire quantification. The public reads were run again by TCRdb, first through fastp at Q25 and then through MiXCR, and only productive beta chains were kept. Every distinct CDR3 protein forms one entry, paired with its most common genes and DNA. The sample has fewer than 550,000 distinct CDR3 sequences on record, about an eighth of them singletons. The top ten clonotypes cover around 15% of the sample. Beyond this particular receptor, the publication reports: In some patients, high TCRbeta diversity at day 60 was attributed to recipient T cells and intrathymic progenitors that had survived conditioning. Apparently early alphabetaT-cell count recovery about two months after transplant reportedly relied on only several hundred rapidly expanded clones derived from non-depleted graft cells. Over the following months the frequencies of hyperexpanded clones went down, and after one year T-cell counts and TCRbeta diversity were mostly credited to newly produced T cells.

Counted from cysteine to phenylalanine, this CDR3 has 15 amino acids. The retained sequence is limited to the CDR3, 45 bases, with the frame set at the first base. CDR1 and CDR2 are drawn from the germline V gene: SGHRS, YFSETQ. V gives up 7 bases and J gives up 3 bases, and the segment between their germline ends measures 19 bases. This clonotype was found a few times. It lacks a known antigen. No clone much larger than this one lies a single base away; base qualities are absent. Per the publication, the treatment or condition label means: allogeneic hematopoietic cell transplantation with graft depleted of TCRalphabeta T cells and CD19 B cells. TCRalphabeta/CD19-depleted allogeneic hematopoietic cell grafts were given to the transplant recipients, all of whom were children.

Recombination joined TRBV5-1 with TRBJ1-1; the D segment cannot be called with confidence. The sample was PBMCs, mostly from graft donor cells, taken 180 days after TCRalphabeta/CD19-depleted stem cell transplant. This TCR was recovered from a female patient aged 2-15 years who had a stem cell transplant for aplastic anemia, so the T cells may come from the graft donor. CDR3 region: CASASEGGHHTEAFF. The nucleotide sequence is TGCGCCAGCGCCAGCGAGGGTGGGCATCACACTGAAGCTTTCTTT.